This T cell receptor beta chain came from a study of naive and memory T cell subsets. The CDR3 extends over 17 amino acids. Germline loops: CDR1 MGHRA, CDR2 YSYEKL. V gave up 0 bases and J gave up 2 bases, with 15 bases separating them. Findings and caveats of the study: Possibly reflecting memory cells re-expressing CD45RA, a few larger clonotypes occurred in naive repertoires, especially CD8.

As concerns this clonotype: The antigen is unknown.

An equimolar mix of two oligonucleotides served as the beta constant-region primer for TRBC1 and TRBC2. The ligated cDNA underwent four PCR rounds using SP2 and nested alpha and beta constant-region primers. MiXCR, applied by TCRdb to the UMI-ligation and nested PCR reads, yields one record per CDR3 protein. The data hold over 130,000 distinct CDR3 sequences, with approximately 21% observed a single time. Sequencing input: naive CD8+ T cells from blood. V is TRBV4-1 and J is TRBJ2-3, with D perhaps TRBD1 or TRBD2 (5 bases each). This clonotype was obtained from a human donor in good health. CDR3 residues: CASSQERAGTYTDTQYF. The CDR3 nucleotides are TGCGCCAGCAGCCAAGAACGAGCAGGGACCTACACAGATACGCAGTATTTT.